This TCR beta chain came from a study of early stage breast cancer tumors. Study-level information: Of some 17 invasive breast tumors, about a dozen were hormone receptor-positive, HER2-negative.

The assay was immunoSEQ multiplex PCR, and TCRdb's table has in-frame clones only and misses some. The repertoire holds about 72,000 clones, with around 85% as singletons. Worth noting for this clone: Its specificity is unknown.

Overall study findings and caveats: Tumors had around 2.4-fold higher T cell density than normal breast. Comparing each tissue with blood distinguished tumor from normal in about 85% of the 16 patients.

There are 13 residues in the CDR3. CDR1 is MNHEY and CDR2 is SVGAGI in the germline V gene. The V segment lost 6 bases and the J segment 2 bases; nucleotides outside the gene matches: 3. Source material: blood. This clonotype was sampled from a person in their 60s with breast cancer. The rearrangement joins TRBV6-5 to TRBJ2-7, with TRBD2 identical over 8 bases. CDR3 in DNA: TGTGCCAGCAGACTAGCGGCCGCCTACGAGCAGTACTTC. Protein sequence: CASRLAAAYEQYF.